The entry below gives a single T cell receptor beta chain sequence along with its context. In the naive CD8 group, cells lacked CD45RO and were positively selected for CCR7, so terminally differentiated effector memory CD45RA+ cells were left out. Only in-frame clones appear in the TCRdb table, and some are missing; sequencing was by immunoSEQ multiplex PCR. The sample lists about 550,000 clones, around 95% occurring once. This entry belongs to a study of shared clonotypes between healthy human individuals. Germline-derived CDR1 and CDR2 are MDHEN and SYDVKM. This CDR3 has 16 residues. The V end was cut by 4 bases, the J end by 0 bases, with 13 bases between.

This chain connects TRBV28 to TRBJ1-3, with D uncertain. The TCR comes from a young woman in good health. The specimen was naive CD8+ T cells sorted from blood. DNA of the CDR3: TGTGCCAGCAGTTCAACAGTAAACCTCTCTGGAAACACCATATATTTT. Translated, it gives CASSSTVNLSGNTIYF.